This T cell receptor (beta chain) was profiled in a study of response to subunit inactivated influenza vaccine. V lost 3 bases to trimming and J lost 0 bases; unmatched junction nucleotides: 6. CDR3 length: 15 amino acids. The germline V gene has CDR1 SGDLS and CDR2 YYNGEE. One entry per CDR3 protein, called by TCRdb with MiXCR from the RT-PCR reads. The profile shows a few hundred thousand distinct CDR3 sequences, roughly 12% of them singletons. In its sample, this clonotype was seen many times. This sample was also put to use in a study of T cells expressing NK-cell markers. From that paper: 5'RACE template switching with UMIs generated TCR beta cDNA. The TCR beta repertoires originated in sorted CD3+CD56+NKG2C+, CD3+CD56+NKG2C- and CD3+CD56-NKG2C+ T cells. What restricted sorting to alpha-beta TCR T cells in several experiments was an anti-gamma-delta TCR antibody. Over 5 donors carried dominant NKG2C+ clonotypes that made up roughly 1.0-7.5% of their CD8+ T cells. A few donors' CD3+CD56-NKG2C+ cells were dominated by the same clonotypes.

This sequence joins TRBV9 and TRBJ2-7; the match to TRBD1 covers 7 bases. The source material was PBMCs from blood, sampled on the day of vaccination. The receptor comes from a man between 45 and 60 years old who received an inactivated influenza vaccine. The CDR3 spells CASSARDSYSYEQYF. CDR3 coding DNA: TGTGCCAGCAGCGCCCGGGACAGTTACTCCTACGAGCAGTACTTC. Using reference TRBV9 and TRBJ2-7 for the parts outside the CDR3, the full variable domain is DSGVTQTPKHLITATGQRVTLRCSPRSGDLSVYWYQQSLDQGLQFLIQYYNGEERAKGNILERFSAQQFPDLHSELNLSSLELGDSALYFCASSARDSYSYEQYFGPGTRLTVT.